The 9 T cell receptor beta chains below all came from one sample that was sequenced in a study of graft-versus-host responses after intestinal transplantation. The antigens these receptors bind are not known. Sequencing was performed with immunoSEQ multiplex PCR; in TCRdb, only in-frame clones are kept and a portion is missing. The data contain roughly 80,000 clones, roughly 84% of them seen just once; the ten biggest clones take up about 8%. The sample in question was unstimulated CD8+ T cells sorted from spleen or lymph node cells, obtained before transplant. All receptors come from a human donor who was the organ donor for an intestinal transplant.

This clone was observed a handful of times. The CDR3 sequence: CASSLAGGGGNTEAFF. In nucleotides, the CDR3 is TGTGCCAGCAGTTTAGCAGGGGGCGGGGGGAACACTGAAGCTTTCTTT. The V call is TRBV27, the J call TRBJ1-1, with 8 bases lining up with TRBD1. Looked up from germline, CDR1 is MNHEY and CDR2 is SMNVEV (reference sequence). V lost 2 bases to trimming and J lost 1 base; unmatched junction nucleotides: 6. The CDR3 has 16 residues.

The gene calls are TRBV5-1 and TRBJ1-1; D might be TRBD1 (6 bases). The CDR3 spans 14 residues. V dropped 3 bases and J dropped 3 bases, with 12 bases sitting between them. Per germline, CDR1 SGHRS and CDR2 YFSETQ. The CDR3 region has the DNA TGCGCCAGCAGCTGGGGGCAGGGTTACACTGAAGCTTTCTTT. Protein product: CASSWGQGYTEAFF.

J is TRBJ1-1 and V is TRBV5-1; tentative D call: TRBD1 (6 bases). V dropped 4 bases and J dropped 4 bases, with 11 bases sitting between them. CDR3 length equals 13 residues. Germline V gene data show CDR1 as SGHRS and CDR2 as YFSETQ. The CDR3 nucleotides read TGCGCCAGCAGCCCGGACAGTAGCACTGAAGCTTTCTTT. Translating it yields CASSPDSSTEAFF.

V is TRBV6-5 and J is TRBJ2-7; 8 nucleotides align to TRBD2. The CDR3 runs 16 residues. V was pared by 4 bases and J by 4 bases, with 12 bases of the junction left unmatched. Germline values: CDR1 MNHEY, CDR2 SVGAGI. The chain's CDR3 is CASSSPPIAGRYEQYF. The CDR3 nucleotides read TGTGCCAGCAGTTCTCCCCCGATAGCGGGGAGATACGAGCAGTACTTC.

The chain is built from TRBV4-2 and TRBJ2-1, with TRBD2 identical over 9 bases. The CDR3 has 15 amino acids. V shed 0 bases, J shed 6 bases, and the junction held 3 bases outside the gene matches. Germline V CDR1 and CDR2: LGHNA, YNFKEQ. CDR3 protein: CASSQDAGGLNEQFF. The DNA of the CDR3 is TGTGCCAGCAGCCAAGATGCGGGGGGGCTCAATGAGCAGTTCTTC.

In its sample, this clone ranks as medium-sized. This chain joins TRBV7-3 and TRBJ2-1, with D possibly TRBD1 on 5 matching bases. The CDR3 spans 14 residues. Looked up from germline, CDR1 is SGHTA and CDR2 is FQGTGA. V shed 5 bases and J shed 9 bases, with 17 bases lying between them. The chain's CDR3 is CASSASVMDTEQFF. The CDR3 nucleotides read TGTGCCAGCAGCGCCTCCGTCATGGACACTGAGCAGTTCTTC. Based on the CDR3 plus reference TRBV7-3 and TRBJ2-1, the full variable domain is GAGVSQTPSNKVTEKGKYVELRCDPISGHTALYWYRQSLGQGPEFLIYFQGTGAADDSGLPNDRFFAVRPEGSVSTLKIQRTERGDSAVYLCASSASVMDTEQFFGPGTRLTVL.

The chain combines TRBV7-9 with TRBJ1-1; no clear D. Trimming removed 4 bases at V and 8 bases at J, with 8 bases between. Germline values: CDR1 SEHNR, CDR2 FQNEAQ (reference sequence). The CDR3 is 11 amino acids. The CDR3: CASSSSGEAFF. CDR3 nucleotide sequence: TGTGCCAGCAGCTCCAGCGGAGAAGCTTTCTTT.

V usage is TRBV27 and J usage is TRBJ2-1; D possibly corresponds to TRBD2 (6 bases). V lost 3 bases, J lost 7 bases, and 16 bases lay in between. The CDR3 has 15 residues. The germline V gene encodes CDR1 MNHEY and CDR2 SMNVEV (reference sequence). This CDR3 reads CASSFGGGMINEQFF. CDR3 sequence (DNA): TGTGCCAGCAGTTTTGGTGGGGGGATGATTAATGAGCAGTTCTTC.

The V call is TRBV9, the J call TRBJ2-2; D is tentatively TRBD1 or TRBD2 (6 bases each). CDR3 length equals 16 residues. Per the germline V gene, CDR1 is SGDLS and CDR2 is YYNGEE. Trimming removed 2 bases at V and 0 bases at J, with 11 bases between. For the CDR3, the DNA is TGTGCCAGCAGCGTTCCGGGGGCCGCGAACACCGGGGAGCTGTTTTTT. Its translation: CASSVPGAANTGELFF.